This T cell receptor (beta chain) was identified in a study of blood T cell repertoires in COVID-19. Background on the study: In each case, the material was cDNA or gDNA derived from T cells, B-cell-depleted T cells, or PBMCs.

Participant age was roughly 18 to 89 years, and participants resided in about 25 US areas. The study assigned cohorts using participant-reported clinical history. Two negative PCRs, clearance, or symptom resolution were required of recovered Cohort 3 donors. Profiled with immunoSEQ multiplex PCR; TCRdb holds only in-frame clones, not every one. Here the sample spans some 500,000 clones, roughly 88% being singletons. V gave up 10 bases and J gave up 4 bases, with 10 bases separating them. CDR3 size: 11 residues. Germline-derived CDR1 and CDR2 are ENHRY and SYGVKD. This clone was detected only once. What was sequenced was PBMCs or T cells enriched from blood (not recorded which). The chain uses TRBV10-3 and TRBJ1-1; the D gene is possibly TRBD1 (5 bases). The origin of this receptor is a woman aged 40-49 years who had recovered from COVID-19. The CDR3 is CATQGSTEAFF. CDR3 coding DNA: TGTGCCACCCAGGGATCCACTGAAGCTTTCTTT.